The 15 T cell receptor beta chains given below trace back to one sample, sequenced in a study of beta chain features in type 1 diabetes. These TCRs are of unknown antigen specificity. Broader study findings: Patients with Type 1 diabetes showed moderately but significantly shorter TCRB CDR3s in all four CD4+ subsets.

Investigators reverse transcribed all isolated RNA, so they sequenced expressed TCRB transcripts. The data were produced by immunoSEQ multiplex PCR, yet TCRdb's version contains in-frame clones alone and is incomplete. The table lists hundreds of thousands of clones, roughly 13% of them singletons. Input material: naive CD4+ T cells from blood. These receptors were taken from a man aged 18 to 29 with type 1 diabetes.

J is TRBJ2-3 and V is TRBV4-1; TRBD2 is a possible D gene (5 bases). This CDR3 comprises 15 residues. V lost 9 bases and J 2 bases, leaving 18 bases between the germline ends. The germline gives CDR1 MGHRA, CDR2 YSYEKL. CDR3 sequence (DNA): TGCGCCAGGGCAGTAGGGCGGGCCTCCACAGATACGCAGTATTTT. This translates into CARAVGRASTDTQYF.

The V and J genes are TRBV28 and TRBJ1-5, with 8 bases matching TRBD1. The CDR3 spans 16 residues. V shed 5 bases and J 4 bases; nucleotides not matched to a gene: 10. Per germline, CDR1 MDHEN and CDR2 SYDVKM. The chain's CDR3 is CASSTLGQAGNQPQHF. For the CDR3, the DNA is TGTGCCAGCAGTACCCTGGGACAGGCGGGTAATCAGCCCCAGCATTTT.

The gene calls are TRBV7-6 and TRBJ1-1, with a weak D call TRBD1 (6 bases). This CDR3 is built from 14 residues. V lost 1 base and J 5 bases, leaving 11 bases between the germline ends. From germline, CDR1 is SGHVS and CDR2 FNYEAQ. CDR3 bases: TGTGCCAGCAGCTTAGATACAGGGCTGACTGAAGCTTTCTTT. Translating gives CASSLDTGLTEAFF.

Only a few counts were recorded for this clone. This chain links TRBV30 with TRBJ2-7, with D perhaps TRBD1 or TRBD2 (5 bases each). Trimming took off 2 bases at V and 4 bases at J, with 12 bases between the two ends. Germline-derived CDR1 and CDR2 are GTSNPN and SVGIG (reference sequence). The CDR3 length is 13 residues. In DNA, the CDR3 is TGTGCCTGGAGTTGGGGGTCAGTATACGAGCAGTACTTC. It specifies CAWSWGSVYEQYF.

Only a few counts were recorded for this clone. The rearrangement links TRBV7-9 to TRBJ1-2, with unresolved D. Germline loops: CDR1 SEHNR, CDR2 FQNEAQ (reference sequence). CDR3 size: 15 residues. Trimming took off 0 bases at V and 4 bases at J, with 12 bases between the two ends. CDR3 loop: CASSLASSQAYGYTF. CDR3 DNA sequence: TGTGCCAGCAGCTTAGCTAGTAGTCAGGCCTATGGCTACACCTTC.

The V call is TRBV25-1, the J call TRBJ2-5, with D perhaps assigned TRBD1 or TRBD2 (5 bases each). Germline V lookup: CDR1 MGHDK, CDR2 SYGVNS. The CDR3 covers 15 residues. Trimming took 4 bases from V and 7 from J, leaving 19 bases between them. CDR3 nucleotide sequence: TGTGCCAGCAGTGGACCGGGACCCCCGCCGGCGACCCAGTACTTC. This codes for CASSGPGPPPATQYF.

CDR3 sequence reads: CASSPLLDTEAFF. In nucleotides, the CDR3 is TGTGCCAGCAGCCCCCTTTTGGACACTGAAGCTTTCTTT. V is TRBV7-8 and J is TRBJ1-1; no firm D call. Between the trimmed V and J ends, which lost 5 bases and 3 bases, there was a span of 10 bases. There are 13 residues in the CDR3. The germline V gene encodes CDR1 SGHVS and CDR2 FQNEAQ.

J is TRBJ2-7 and V is TRBV7-9; 8 bases line up with TRBD1. The CDR3 is 13 residues long. V gave up 7 bases and J gave up 5 bases; unmatched junction bases: 7. The germline CDR1 and CDR2 sequences are SEHNR and FQNEAQ (reference sequence). The CDR3 region is CASIRDRGHEQYF. Written as DNA, the CDR3 is TGTGCCAGCATCCGCGACAGGGGCCACGAGCAGTACTTC. Supplemented by reference TRBV7-9 and TRBJ2-7, the full variable domain reads DTGVSQNPRHKITKRGQNVTFRCDPISEHNRLYWYRQTLGQGPEFLTYFQNEAQLEKSRLLSDRFSAERPKGSFSTLEIQRTEQGDSAMYLCASIRDRGHEQYFGPGTRLTVT.

The CDR3 DNA reads as TGTGCCAGCAGCTTGCGTTCACCCCTCCACTTT. Its protein is CASSLRSPLHF. V gene TRBV5-6 combines with J gene TRBJ1-6, with D unresolved. CDR3 size: 11 residues. Germline lookup yields CDR1 SGHDT and CDR2 YYEEEE. The V and J ends lost 1 base and 9 bases respectively, with 2 bases between them. Full variable domain (rest looked up from reference TRBV5-6 and TRBJ1-6): DAGVTQSPTHLIKTRGQQVTLRCSPKSGHDTVSWYQQALGQGPQFIFQYYEEEERQRGNFPDRFSGHQFPNYSSELNVNALLLGDSALYLCASSLRSPLHFGNGTRLTVT.

Comments on this clone: Other DNA variants within this sample encode the same CDR3. The chain joins TRBV7-2 to TRBJ1-1; D not certain. Germline lookup yields CDR1 SGHTA and CDR2 FQGNSA. The CDR3 extends over 13 amino acids. Trimming pared 0 bases from V and 3 bases from J, leaving 5 bases between. CDR3 amino acids: CASSLAADTEAFF. In nucleotides, the CDR3 is TGTGCCAGCAGCTTAGCGGCAGACACTGAAGCTTTCTTT.

The chain has TRBV10-3 and TRBJ2-7; 7 positions match TRBD1. Germline V gene sequence: CDR1 ENHRY, CDR2 SYGVKD. The CDR3 extends over 14 amino acids. V lost 4 bases and J lost 3; bases outside the gene matches: 6. DNA of the CDR3: TGTGCCATCAGTGGACAGGGTAGTGGCTACGAGCAGTACTTC. Translating gives CAISGQGSGYEQYF.

The V and J genes are TRBV6-6 and TRBJ1-3; D ambiguous. V was shortened by 7 bases and J by 0 bases, with 7 bases between the two germline ends. In germline, CDR1 is MNHNY, CDR2 SVGAGI (reference sequence). The CDR3 contains 13 residues. The CDR3 reads CASNSNSGNTIYF. CDR3 DNA sequence: TGTGCCAGCAACAGCAACTCTGGAAACACCATATATTTT.

The rearrangement links TRBV12-5 to TRBJ2-7, with 8 positions matching TRBD2. V gave up 0 bases and J gave up 6 bases; unmatched junction bases: 13. Germline CDR1 reads LGHNT; CDR2 reads FRNRAP. The CDR3 is 17 residues long. CDR3 region: CASGLVSKLAGLGEQYF. Written as DNA, the CDR3 is TGTGCTAGTGGTTTGGTATCCAAGTTAGCGGGGTTAGGCGAGCAGTACTTC.

The table lists this clone with a few counts. V and J are TRBV7-9 and TRBJ2-4; the D is unclear. CDR1 is SEHNR and CDR2 is FQNEAQ in the germline V gene (reference sequence). Trimming took 1 base from V and 0 from J, leaving 16 bases between them. The CDR3 sequence is 18 residues long. The DNA of the CDR3 is TGTGCCAGCAGCTTAGACCCTAGGGATCTTCTAGCCAAAAACATTCAGTACTTC. This translates into CASSLDPRDLLAKNIQYF.

This chain connects TRBV30 to TRBJ1-6; D is unclear. CDR3 length: 14 residues. V dropped 5 bases and J dropped 0 bases, with 8 bases sitting between them. Germline V gene lookup returns CDR1 GTSNPN and CDR2 SVGIG (reference sequence). The chain's CDR3 is CAWGGASYNSPLHF. In DNA form, the CDR3 reads TGTGCCTGGGGTGGAGCCTCCTATAATTCACCCCTCCACTTT.